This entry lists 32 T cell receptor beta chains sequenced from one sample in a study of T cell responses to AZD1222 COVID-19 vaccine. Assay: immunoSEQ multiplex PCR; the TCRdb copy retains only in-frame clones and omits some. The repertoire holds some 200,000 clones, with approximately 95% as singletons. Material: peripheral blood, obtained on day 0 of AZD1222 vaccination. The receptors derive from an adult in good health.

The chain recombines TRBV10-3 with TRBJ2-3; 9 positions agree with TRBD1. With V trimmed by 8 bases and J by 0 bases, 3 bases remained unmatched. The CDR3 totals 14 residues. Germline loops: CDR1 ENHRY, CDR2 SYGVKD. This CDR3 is CAIATGGSTDTQYF. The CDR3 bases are TGTGCCATCGCGACAGGGGGAAGCACAGATACGCAGTATTTT.

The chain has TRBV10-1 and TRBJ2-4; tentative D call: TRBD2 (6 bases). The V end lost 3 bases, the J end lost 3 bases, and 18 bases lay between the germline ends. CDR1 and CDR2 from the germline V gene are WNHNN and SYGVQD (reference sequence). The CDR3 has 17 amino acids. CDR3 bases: TGCGCCAGCAGTGAAGCCCGTGTCAACGGGGGCAAAAACATTCAGTACTTC. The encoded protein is CASSEARVNGGKNIQYF.

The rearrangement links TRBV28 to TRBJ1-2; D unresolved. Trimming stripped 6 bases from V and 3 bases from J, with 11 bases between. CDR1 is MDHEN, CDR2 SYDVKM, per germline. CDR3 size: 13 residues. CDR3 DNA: TGTGCCAGCAGCCCAACCTCGGACTATGGCTACACCTTC. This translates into CASSPTSDYGYTF.

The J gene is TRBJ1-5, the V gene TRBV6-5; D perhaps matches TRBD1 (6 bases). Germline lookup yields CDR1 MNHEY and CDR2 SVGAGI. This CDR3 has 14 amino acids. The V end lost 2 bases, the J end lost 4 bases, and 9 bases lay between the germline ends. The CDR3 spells CASSYDRINQPQHF. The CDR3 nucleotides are TGTGCCAGCAGTTACGACAGGATTAATCAGCCCCAGCATTTT.

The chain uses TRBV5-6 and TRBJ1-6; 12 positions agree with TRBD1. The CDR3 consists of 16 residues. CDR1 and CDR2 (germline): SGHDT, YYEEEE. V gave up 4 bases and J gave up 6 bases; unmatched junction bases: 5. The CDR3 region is CASSPGQGAFNSPLHF. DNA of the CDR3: TGTGCCAGCAGCCCGGGACAGGGGGCGTTTAATTCACCCCTCCACTTT.

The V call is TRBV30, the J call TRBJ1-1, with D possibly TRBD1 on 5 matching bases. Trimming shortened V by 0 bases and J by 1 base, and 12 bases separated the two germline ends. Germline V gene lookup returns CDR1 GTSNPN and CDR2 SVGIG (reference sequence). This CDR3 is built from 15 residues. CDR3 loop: CAWSVASTANTEAFF. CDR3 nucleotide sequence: TGTGCCTGGAGTGTTGCCTCGACAGCGAACACTGAAGCTTTCTTT.

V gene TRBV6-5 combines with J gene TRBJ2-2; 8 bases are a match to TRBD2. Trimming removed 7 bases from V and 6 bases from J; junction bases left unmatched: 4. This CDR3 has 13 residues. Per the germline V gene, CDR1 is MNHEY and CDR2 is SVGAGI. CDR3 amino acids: CASKAGEAGELFF. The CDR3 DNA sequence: TGTGCCAGCAAAGCGGGGGAGGCCGGGGAGCTGTTTTTT.

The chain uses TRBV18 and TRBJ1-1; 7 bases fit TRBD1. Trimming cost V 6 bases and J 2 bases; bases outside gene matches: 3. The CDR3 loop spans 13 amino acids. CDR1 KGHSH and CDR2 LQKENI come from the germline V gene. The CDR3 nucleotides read TGTGCCAGCTCGGGACAGAAAAACACTGAAGCTTTCTTT. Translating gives CASSGQKNTEAFF.

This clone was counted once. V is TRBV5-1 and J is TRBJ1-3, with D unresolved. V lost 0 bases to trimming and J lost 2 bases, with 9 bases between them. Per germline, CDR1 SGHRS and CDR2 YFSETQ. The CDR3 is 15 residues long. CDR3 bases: TGCGCCAGCAGCTTGGAACCCAGCACTGGAAACACCATATATTTT. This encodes CASSLEPSTGNTIYF.

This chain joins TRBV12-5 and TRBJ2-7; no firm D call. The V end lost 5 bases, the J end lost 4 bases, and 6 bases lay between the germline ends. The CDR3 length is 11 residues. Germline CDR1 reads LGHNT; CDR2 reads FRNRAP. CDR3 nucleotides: TGTGCTAGTGGTCTGTGGTACGAGCAGTACTTC. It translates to CASGLWYEQYF. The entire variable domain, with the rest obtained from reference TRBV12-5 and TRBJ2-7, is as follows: DARVTQTPRHKVTEMGQEVTMRCQPILGHNTVFWYRQTMMQGLELLAYFRNRAPLDDSGMPKDRFSAEMPDATLATLKIQPSEPRDSAVYFCASGLWYEQYFGPGTRLTVT.

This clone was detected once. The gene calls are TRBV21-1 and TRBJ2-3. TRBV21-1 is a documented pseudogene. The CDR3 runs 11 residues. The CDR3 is CANLLTDTQYF. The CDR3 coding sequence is TGTGCCAACCTCCTCACAGATACGCAGTATTTT.

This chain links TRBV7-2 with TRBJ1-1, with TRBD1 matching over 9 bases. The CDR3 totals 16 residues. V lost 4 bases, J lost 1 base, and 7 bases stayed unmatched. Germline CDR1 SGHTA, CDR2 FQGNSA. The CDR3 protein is CASSSPGTGWNTEAFF. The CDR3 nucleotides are TGTGCCAGCAGCTCGCCGGGGACAGGGTGGAACACTGAAGCTTTCTTT.

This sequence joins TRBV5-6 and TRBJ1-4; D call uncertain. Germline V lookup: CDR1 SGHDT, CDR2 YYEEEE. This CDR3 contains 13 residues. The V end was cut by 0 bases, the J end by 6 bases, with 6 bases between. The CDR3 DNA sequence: TGTGCCAGCAGCTTGGGTAGGGATGAAAAACTGTTTTTT. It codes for CASSLGRDEKLFF.

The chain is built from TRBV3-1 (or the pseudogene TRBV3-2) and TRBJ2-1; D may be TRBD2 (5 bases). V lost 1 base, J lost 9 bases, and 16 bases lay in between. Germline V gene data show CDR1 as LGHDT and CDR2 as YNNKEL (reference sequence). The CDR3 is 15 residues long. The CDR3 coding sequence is TGTGCCAGCAGCCAAGGAAAGTTAATCGGAGGTGAGCAGTTCTTC. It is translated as CASSQGKLIGGEQFF.

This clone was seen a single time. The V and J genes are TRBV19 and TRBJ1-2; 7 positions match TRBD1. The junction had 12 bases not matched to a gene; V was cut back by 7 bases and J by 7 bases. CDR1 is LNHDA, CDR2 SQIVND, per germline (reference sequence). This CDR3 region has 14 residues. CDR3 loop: CASTSWATGIGYTF. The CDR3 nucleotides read TGTGCCAGTACCTCGTGGGCGACAGGGATTGGCTACACCTTC. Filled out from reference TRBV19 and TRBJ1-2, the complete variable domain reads DGGITQSPKYLFRKEGQNVTLSCEQNLNHDAMYWYRQDPGQGLRLIYYSQIVNDFQKGDIAEGYSVSREKKESFPLTVTSAQKNPTAFYLCASTSWATGIGYTFGSGTRLTVV.

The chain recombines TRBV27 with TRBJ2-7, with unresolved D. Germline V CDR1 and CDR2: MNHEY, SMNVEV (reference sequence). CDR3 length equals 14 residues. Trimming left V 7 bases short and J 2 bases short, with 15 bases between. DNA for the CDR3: TGTGCCAGCACCCCTGCTGGCAGAGCCTACGAGCAGTACTTC. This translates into CASTPAGRAYEQYF.

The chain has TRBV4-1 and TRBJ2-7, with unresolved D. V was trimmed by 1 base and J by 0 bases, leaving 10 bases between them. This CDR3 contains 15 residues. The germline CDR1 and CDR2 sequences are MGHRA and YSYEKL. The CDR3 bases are TGCGCCAGCAGCCAAGGTCAAGATAGCTCCTACGAGCAGTACTTC. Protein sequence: CASSQGQDSSYEQYF.

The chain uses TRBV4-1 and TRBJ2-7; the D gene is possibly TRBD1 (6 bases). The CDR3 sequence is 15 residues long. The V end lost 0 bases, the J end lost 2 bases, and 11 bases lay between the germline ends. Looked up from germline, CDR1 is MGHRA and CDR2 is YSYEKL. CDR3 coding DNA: TGCGCCAGCAGCCAAGAACGACAGGTCCCCTACGAGCAGTACTTC. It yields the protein CASSQERQVPYEQYF.

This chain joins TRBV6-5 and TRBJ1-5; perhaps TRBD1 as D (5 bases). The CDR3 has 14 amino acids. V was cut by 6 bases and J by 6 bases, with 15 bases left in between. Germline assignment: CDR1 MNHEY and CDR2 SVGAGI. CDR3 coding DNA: TGTGCCAGCAGCCTTTCGGGGGTGCTTCAGCCCCAGCATTTT. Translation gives CASSLSGVLQPQHF.

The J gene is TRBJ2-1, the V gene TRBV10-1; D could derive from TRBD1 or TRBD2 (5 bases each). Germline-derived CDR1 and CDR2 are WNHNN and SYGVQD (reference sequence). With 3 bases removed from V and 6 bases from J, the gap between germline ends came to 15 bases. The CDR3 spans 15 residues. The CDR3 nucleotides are TGCGCCAGCAGTGATGGTAGCCTGGGGGTCAATGAGCAGTTCTTC. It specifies CASSDGSLGVNEQFF.

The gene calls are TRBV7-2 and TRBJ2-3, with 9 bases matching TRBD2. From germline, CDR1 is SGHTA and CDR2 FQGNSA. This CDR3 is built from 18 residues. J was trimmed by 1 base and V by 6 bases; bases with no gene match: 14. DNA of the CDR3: TGTGCCAGCAGGAGACAGGGTATACTAGCGGGCGGCACAGATACGCAGTATTTT. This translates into CASRRQGILAGGTDTQYF. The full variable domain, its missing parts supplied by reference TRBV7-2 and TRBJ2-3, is GAGVSQSPSNKVTEKGKDVELRCDPISGHTALYWYRQSLGQGLEFLIYFQGNSAPDKSGLPSDRFSAERTGGSVSTLTIQRTQQEDSAVYLCASRRQGILAGGTDTQYFGPGTRLTVL.

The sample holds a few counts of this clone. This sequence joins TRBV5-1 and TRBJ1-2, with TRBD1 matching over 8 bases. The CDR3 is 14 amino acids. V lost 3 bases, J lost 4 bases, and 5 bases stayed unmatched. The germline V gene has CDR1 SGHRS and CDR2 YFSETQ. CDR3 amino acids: CASSSGQGPYGYTF. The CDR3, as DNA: TGCGCCAGCAGCTCCGGACAGGGCCCCTATGGCTACACCTTC.

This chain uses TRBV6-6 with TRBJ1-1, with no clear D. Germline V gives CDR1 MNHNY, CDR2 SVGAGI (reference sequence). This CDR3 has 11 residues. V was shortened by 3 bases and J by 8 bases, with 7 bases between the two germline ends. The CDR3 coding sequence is TGTGCCAGCAGTTATAATAGAGAAGCTTTCTTT. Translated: CASSYNREAFF.

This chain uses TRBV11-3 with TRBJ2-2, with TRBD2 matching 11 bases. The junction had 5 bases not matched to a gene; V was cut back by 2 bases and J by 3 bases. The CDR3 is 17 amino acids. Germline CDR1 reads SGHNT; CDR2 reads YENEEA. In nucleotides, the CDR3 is TGTGCCAGCAGCTTAACTAGCGGGAGCTGGGACACCGGGGAGCTGTTTTTT. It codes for CASSLTSGSWDTGELFF.

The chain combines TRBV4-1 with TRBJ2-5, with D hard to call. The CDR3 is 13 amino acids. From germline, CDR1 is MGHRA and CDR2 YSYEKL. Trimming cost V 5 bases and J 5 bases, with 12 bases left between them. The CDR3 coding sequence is TGCGCCAGCAGCGAACCGAATACGGAGACCCAGTACTTC. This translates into CASSEPNTETQYF.

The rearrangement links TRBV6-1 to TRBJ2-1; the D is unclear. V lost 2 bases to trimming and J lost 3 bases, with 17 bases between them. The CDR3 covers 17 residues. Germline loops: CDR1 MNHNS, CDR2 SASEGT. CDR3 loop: CASSENLEEIIYNEQFF. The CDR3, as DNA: TGTGCCAGCAGTGAAAACCTCGAGGAGATTATCTACAATGAGCAGTTCTTC.

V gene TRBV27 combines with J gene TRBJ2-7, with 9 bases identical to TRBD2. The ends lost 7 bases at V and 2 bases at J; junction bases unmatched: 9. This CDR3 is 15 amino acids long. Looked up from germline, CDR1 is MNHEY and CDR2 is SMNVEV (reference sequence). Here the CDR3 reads CASNPFPSGTYEQYF. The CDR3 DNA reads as TGTGCCAGCAACCCGTTCCCTAGCGGGACCTACGAGCAGTACTTC.

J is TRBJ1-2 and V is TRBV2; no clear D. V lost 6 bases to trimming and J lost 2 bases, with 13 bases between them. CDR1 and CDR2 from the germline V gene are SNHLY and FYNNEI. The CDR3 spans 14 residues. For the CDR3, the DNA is TGTGCCAGCAGGGCCCGCCAGAGCAACTATGGCTACACCTTC. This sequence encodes CASRARQSNYGYTF.

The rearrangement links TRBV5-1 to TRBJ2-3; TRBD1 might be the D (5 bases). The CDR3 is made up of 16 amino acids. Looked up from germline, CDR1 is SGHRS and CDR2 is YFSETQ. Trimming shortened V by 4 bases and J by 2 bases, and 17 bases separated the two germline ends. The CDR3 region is CASSVDKGWDTDTQYF. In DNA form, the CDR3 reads TGCGCCAGCAGCGTTGACAAGGGGTGGGACACAGATACGCAGTATTTT.

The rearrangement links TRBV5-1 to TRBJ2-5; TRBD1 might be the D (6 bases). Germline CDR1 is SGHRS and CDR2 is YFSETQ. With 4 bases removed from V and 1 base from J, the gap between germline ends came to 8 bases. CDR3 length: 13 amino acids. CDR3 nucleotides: TGCGCCAGCAGCCCGGACAGCCAAGAGACCCAGTACTTC. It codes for CASSPDSQETQYF.

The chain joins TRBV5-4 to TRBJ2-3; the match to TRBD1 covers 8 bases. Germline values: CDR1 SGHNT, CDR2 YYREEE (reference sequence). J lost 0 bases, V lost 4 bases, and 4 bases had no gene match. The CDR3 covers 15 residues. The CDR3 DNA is TGTGCCAGCAGCCGGACAGGGCTTAGCACAGATACGCAGTATTTT. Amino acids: CASSRTGLSTDTQYF.

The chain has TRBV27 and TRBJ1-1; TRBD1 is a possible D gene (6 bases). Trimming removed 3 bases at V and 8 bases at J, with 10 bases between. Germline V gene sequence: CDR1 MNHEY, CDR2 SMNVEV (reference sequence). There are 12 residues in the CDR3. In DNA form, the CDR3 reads TGTGCCAGCAGTTTTGTTCAGGGGGAAGCTTTCTTT. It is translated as CASSFVQGEAFF.